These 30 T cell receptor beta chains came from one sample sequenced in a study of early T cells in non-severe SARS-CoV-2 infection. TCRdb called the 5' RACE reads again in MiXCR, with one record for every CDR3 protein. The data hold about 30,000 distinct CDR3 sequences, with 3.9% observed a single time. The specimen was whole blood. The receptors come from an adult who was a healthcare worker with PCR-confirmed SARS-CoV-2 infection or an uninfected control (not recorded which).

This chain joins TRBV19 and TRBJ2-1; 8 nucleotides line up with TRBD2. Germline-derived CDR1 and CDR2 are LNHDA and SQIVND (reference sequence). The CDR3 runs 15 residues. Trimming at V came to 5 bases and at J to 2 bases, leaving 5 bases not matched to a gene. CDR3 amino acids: CASSPSGGTYNEQFF. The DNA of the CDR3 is TGTGCCAGTAGTCCCAGCGGGGGAACCTACAATGAGCAGTTCTTC.

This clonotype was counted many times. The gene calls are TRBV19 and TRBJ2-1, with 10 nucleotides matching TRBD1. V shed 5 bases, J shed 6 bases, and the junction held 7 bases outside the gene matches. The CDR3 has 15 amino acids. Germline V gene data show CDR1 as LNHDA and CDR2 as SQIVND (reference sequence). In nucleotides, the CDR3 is TGTGCCAGTAGTCCACCGGGACAGGGGAGCAATGAGCAGTTCTTC. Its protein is CASSPPGQGSNEQFF.

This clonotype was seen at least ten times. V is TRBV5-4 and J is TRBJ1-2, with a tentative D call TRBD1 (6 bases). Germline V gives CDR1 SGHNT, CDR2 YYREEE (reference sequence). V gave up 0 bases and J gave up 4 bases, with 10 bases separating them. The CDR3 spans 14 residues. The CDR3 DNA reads TGTGCCAGCAGCTTGGATCAGGGGTTCTATGGCTACACCTTC. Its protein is CASSLDQGFYGYTF. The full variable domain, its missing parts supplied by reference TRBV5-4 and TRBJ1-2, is ETGVTQSPTHLIKTRGQQVTLRCSSQSGHNTVSWYQQALGQGPQFIFQYYREEENGRGNFPPRFSGLQFPNYSSELNVNALELDDSALYLCASSLDQGFYGYTFGSGTRLTVV.

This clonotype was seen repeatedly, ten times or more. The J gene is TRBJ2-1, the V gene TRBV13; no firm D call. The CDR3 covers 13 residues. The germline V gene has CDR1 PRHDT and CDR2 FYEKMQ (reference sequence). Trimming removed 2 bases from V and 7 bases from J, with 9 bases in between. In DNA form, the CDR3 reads TGTGCCAGCAGCTTAAGGATGCGGAATGAGCAGTTCTTC. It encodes CASSLRMRNEQFF.

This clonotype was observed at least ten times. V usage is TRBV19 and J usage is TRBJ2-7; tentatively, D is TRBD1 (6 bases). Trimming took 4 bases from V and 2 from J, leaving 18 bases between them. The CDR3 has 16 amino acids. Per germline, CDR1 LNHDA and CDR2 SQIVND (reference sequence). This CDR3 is CASSKLGTLSAYEQYF. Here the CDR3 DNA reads TGTGCCAGTAGTAAGCTCGGGACATTATCGGCCTACGAGCAGTACTTC.

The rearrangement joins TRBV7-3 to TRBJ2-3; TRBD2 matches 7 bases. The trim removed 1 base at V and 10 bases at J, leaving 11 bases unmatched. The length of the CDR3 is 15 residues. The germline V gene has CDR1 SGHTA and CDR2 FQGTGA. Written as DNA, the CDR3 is TGTGCCAGCAGCTTAAGTGCTAGCGGAAACGCAGCGCAGTATTTT. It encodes CASSLSASGNAAQYF.

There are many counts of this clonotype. CDR3 in amino acids: CASSEMLAGIRYF. DNA of the CDR3: TGTGCCAGCAGTGAGATGCTAGCGGGAATTCGGTACTTC. The chain employs TRBV2 and TRBJ2-7, with TRBD2 matching 9 bases. The ends lost 3 bases at V and 12 bases at J; junction bases unmatched: 9. The germline V gene has CDR1 SNHLY and CDR2 FYNNEI. The CDR3 has 13 amino acids.

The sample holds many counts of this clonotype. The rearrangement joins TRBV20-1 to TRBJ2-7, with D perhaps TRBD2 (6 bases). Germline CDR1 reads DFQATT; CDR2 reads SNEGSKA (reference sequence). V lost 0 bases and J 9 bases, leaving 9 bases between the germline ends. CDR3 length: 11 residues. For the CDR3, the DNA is TGCAGTGCTAGAGAGGGGGGAGGGCAGTACTTC. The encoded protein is CSAREGGGQYF.

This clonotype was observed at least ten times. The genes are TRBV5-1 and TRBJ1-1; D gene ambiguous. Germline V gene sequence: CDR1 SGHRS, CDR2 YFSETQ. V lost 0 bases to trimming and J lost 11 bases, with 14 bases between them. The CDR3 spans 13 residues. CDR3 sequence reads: CASSLAKDRSAFF. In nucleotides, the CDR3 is TGCGCCAGCAGCTTGGCCAAGGACCGTTCCGCTTTCTTT.

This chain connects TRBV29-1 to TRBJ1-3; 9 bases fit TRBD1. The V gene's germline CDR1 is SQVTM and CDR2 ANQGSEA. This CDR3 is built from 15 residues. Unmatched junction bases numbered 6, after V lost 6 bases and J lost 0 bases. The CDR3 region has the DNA TGCAGCGTAGCTGACAGGGGGGGCTCTGGAAACACCATATATTTT. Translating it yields CSVADRGGSGNTIYF. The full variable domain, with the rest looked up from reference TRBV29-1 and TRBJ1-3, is SAVISQKPSRDICQRGTSLTIQCQVDSQVTMMFWYRQQPGQSLTLIATANQGSEATYESGFVIDKFPISRPNLTFSTLTVSNMSPEDSSIYLCSVADRGGSGNTIYFGEGSWLTVV.

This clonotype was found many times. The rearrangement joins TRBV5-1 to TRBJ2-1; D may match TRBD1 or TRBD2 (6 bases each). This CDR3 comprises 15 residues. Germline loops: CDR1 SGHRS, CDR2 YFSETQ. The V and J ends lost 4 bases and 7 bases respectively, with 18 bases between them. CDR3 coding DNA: TGCGCCAGCAGCCCGTGGGGGGCCCAGGGAAATGAGCAGTTCTTC. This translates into CASSPWGAQGNEQFF.

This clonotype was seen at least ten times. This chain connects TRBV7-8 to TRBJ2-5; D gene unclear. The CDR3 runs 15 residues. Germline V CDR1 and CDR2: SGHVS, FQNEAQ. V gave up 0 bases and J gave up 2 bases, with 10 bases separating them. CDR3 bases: TGTGCCAGCAGCTTAGCTCTGGTCCCGCAAGAGACCCAGTACTTC. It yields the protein CASSLALVPQETQYF.

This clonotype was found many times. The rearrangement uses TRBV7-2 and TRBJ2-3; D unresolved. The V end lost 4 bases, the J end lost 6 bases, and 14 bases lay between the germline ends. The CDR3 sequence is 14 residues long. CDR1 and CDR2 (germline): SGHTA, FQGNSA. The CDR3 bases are TGTGCCAGCAGCTACGACTCCTTGACGGATACGCAGTATTTT. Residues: CASSYDSLTDTQYF.

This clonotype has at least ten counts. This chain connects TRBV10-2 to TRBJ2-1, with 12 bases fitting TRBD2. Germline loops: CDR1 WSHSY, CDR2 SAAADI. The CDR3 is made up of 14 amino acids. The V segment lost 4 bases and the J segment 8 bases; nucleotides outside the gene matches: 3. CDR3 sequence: CASSGTSGDYEQFF. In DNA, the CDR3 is TGCGCCAGCAGTGGGACTAGCGGGGACTATGAGCAGTTCTTC.

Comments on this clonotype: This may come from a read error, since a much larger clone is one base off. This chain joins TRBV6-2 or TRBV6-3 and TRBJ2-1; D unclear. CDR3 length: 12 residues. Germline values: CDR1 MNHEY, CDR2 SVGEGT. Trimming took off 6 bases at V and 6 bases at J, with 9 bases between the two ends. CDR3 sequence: CASSPPTNEQFF. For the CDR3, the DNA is TGTGCCAGCAGCCCCCCCACCAATGAGCAGTTCTTC.

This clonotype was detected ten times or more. The CDR3 DNA is TGTGCCACCTGGAGGGCAGGCCCCGAGCAGTACTTC. This encodes CATWRAGPEQYF. V usage is TRBV6-1 and J usage is TRBJ2-7, with D perhaps TRBD2 (6 bases). The germline CDR1 and CDR2 sequences are MNHNS and SASEGT. This CDR3 contains 12 residues. Trimming cost V 10 bases and J 6 bases, with 16 bases left between them.

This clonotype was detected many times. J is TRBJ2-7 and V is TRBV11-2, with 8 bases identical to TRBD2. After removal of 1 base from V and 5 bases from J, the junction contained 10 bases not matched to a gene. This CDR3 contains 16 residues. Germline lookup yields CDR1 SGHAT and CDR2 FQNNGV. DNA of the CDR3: TGTGCCAGCAGCTTAGGGGGGGCTCAGCGGGAGAACGAGCAGTACTTC. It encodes CASSLGGAQRENEQYF.

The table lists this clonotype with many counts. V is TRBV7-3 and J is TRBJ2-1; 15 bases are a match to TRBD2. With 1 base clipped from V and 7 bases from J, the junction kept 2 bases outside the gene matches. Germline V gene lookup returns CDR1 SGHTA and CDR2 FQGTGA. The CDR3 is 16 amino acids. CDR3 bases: TGTGCCAGCAGCTTAATAGGGACTAGCGGGAGGAATGAGCAGTTCTTC. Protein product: CASSLIGTSGRNEQFF.

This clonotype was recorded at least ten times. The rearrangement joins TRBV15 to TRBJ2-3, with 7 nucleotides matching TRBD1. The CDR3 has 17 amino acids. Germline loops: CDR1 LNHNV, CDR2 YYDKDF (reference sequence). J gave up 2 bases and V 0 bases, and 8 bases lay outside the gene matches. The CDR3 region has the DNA TGTGCCACCAGCAGAGATAAAAGACAGGGAATCACAGATACGCAGTATTTT. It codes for CATSRDKRQGITDTQYF.

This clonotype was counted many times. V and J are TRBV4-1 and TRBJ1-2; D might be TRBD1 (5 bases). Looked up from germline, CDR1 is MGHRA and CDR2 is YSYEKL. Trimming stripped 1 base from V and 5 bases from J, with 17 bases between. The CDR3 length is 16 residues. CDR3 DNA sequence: TGCGCCAGCAGCCAAGCATCCGGGACGGGGCTTTATGGCTACACCTTC. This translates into CASSQASGTGLYGYTF.

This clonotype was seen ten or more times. CDR3 region: CASREQRLSNQPQHF. CDR3 coding DNA: TGTGCCAGCAGGGAGCAGAGACTTAGCAATCAGCCCCAGCATTTT. V gene TRBV6-5 combines with J gene TRBJ1-5; D is uncertain. Germline values: CDR1 MNHEY, CDR2 SVGAGI. V shed 6 bases and J shed 0 bases, with 12 bases lying between them. This CDR3 comprises 15 residues.

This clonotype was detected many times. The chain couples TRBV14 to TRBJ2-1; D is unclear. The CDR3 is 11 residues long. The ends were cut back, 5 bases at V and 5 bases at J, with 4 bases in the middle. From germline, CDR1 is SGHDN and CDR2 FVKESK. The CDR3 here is CASSAHNEQFF. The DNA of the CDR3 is TGTGCCAGCAGCGCGCACAATGAGCAGTTCTTC.

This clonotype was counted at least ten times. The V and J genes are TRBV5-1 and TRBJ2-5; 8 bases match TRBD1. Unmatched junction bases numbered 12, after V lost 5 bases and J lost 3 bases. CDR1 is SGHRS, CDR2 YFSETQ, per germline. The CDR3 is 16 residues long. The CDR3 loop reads CASRGRGRGGEETQYF. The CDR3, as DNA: TGCGCCAGCAGGGGCAGGGGGCGCGGCGGAGAAGAGACCCAGTACTTC.

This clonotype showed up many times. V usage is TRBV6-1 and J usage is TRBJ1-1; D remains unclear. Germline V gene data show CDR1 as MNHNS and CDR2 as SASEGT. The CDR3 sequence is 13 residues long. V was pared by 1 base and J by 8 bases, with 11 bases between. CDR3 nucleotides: TGTGCCAGCAGTGAAGTGACGCCCGGGGAAGCTTTCTTT. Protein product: CASSEVTPGEAFF.

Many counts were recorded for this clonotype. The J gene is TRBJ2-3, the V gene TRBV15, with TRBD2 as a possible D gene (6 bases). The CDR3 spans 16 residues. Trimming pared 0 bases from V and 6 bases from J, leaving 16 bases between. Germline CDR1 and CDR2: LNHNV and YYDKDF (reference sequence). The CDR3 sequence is CATSRDLVGGPDTQYF. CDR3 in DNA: TGTGCCACCAGCAGAGACCTAGTGGGGGGTCCTGATACGCAGTATTTT.

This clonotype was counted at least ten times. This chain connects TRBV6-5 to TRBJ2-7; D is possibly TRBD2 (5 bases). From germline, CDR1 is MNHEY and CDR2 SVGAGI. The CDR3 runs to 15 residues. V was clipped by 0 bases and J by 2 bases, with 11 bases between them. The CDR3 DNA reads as TGTGCCAGCAGTTACTCGGCAGGAGGCCCCTACGAGCAGTACTTC. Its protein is CASSYSAGGPYEQYF.

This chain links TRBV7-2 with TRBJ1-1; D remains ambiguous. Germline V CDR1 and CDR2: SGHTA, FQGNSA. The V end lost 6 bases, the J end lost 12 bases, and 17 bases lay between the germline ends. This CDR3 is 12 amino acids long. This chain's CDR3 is CASSRFQLAPFF. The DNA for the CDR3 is TGTGCCAGCAGTCGCTTTCAACTAGCACCTTTCTTT.

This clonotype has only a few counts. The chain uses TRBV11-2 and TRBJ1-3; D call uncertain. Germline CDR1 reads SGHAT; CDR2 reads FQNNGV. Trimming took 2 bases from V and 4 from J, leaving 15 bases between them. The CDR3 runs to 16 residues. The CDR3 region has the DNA TGTGCCAGCAGCTTATCCGTCCGGACTGTGGGAAACACCATATATTTT. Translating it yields CASSLSVRTVGNTIYF.

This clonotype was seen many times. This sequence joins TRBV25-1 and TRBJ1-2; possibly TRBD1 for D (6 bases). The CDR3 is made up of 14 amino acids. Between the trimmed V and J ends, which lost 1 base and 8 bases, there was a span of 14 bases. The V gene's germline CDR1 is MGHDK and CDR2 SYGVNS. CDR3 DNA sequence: TGTGCCAGCAGTGAATTGGGGGGCCTGGGCGGCTACACCTTC. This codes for CASSELGGLGGYTF.

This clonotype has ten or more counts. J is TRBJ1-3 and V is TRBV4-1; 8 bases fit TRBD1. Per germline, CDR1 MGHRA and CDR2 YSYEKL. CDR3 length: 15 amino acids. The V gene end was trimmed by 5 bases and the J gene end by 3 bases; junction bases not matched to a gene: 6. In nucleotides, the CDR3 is TGCGCCAGCAGCTCTGCGGACAGGGATGGAAACACCATATATTTT. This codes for CASSSADRDGNTIYF.